Listed below are T cell receptor beta chains from one sample, sequenced in a study of T cell repertoires in cytomegalovirus infection. TCRdb passed the reads through MiXCR, listing each CDR3 protein once. The data contain approximately 150,000 distinct CDR3 sequences, 17% of them singletons. The specimen was CD8+ T cells from PBMCs. These receptor sequences come from a human donor in good health (CMV status not recorded). Some clones in this sample may be carry-over from other donors' samples. CDR3s include the opening cysteine and the closing phenylalanine or tryptophan. The order of the fields is J gene, D gene, V gene, clone size, CDR3 protein, CDR3 DNA. A D gene is named only where the DNA matches it firmly. Size is omitted from some rows. Given values are once, few, many or a class for expanded clones.

>TRBJ2-5|TRBD2|TRBV5-1|few
CASSPTGTSGRTETQYF
TGCGCCAGCAGCCCGACAGGGACTAGCGGGAGGACCGAGACCCAGTACTTC
>TRBJ2-7|TRBD2|TRBV20-1|-
CSARNPTSGPFVEQYF
TGCAGTGCTAGAAACCCAACTAGCGGGCCGTTCGTCGAGCAGTACTTC
>TRBJ2-2|-|TRBV28|-
CASIPTLGQNTGELFF
TGTGCCAGCATTCCGACCCTGGGACAGAACACCGGGGAGCTGTTTTTT
>TRBJ2-3|-|TRBV12-3/TRBV12-4|-
CASSFATVEDTQYF
TGTGCCAGCAGTTTTGCGACGGTGGAGGATACGCAGTATTTT
>TRBJ2-1|-|TRBV20-1|few
CSALNVEGVEFNEQFF
TGCAGTGCTCTCAACGTAGAGGGAGTTGAATTCAATGAGCAGTTCTTC
>TRBJ2-6|TRBD1|TRBV4-3|few
CASSQYRTGAASGANVLTF
TGCGCCAGCAGCCAATACAGGACAGGCGCCGCCTCTGGGGCCAACGTCCTGACTTTC
>TRBJ1-1|-|TRBV30|-
CAWSVGGYTEAFF
TGTGCCTGGAGTGTTGGGGGCTACACTGAAGCTTTCTTT
>TRBJ2-3|-|TRBV6-4|few
CASSDSKRVQYF
TGTGCCAGCAGTGACTCAAAGCGCGTGCAGTATTTT
>TRBJ2-4|-|TRBV12-3/TRBV12-4|-
CANPPRKNIQYF
TGTGCCAACCCCCCCAGGAAAAACATTCAGTACTTC
>TRBJ2-7|TRBD2|TRBV7-9|few
CASSASGTDYEQYF
TGTGCCAGCAGCGCTAGCGGGACAGACTACGAGCAGTACTTC
>TRBJ2-1|-|TRBV12-3/TRBV12-4|few
CASSRTSNNEQFF
TGTGCCAGCAGCCGCACTTCCAACAATGAGCAGTTCTTC
>TRBJ2-3|TRBD2|TRBV7-9|few
CASRRAGAPPDTQYF
TGTGCCAGCAGGCGAGCGGGAGCACCCCCAGATACGCAGTATTTT
>TRBJ2-7|-|TRBV27|-
CASRHSSTYEQYF
TGTGCCAGCAGACACAGTTCCACCTACGAGCAGTACTTC
>TRBJ2-7|-|TRBV6-2/TRBV6-3|many
CASSHSYEQYF
TGTGCCAGCAGCCACTCCTACGAGCAGTACTTC
>TRBJ2-5|-|TRBV29-1|many
CSASRGGETQYF
TGCAGCGCGAGCCGAGGAGGAGAGACCCAGTACTTC
>TRBJ2-3|-|TRBV7-3|few
CASSLRGGGSTDTQYF
TGTGCCAGCAGCTTAAGAGGCGGTGGTTCCACAGATACGCAGTATTTT
>TRBJ2-1|TRBD2|TRBV6-2/TRBV6-3|-
CASSYSYSGTSGNNEQFF
TGTGCCAGCAGTTACTCCTATTCCGGGACTAGCGGGAACAATGAGCAGTTCTTC
>TRBJ2-3|-|TRBV15|-
CATSRVGGTDTQYF
TGTGCCACCAGCAGAGTTGGGGGCACAGATACGCAGTATTTT
>TRBJ1-1|-|TRBV28|-
CASSFPVATEAFF
TGTGCCAGCAGTTTCCCTGTGGCGACAGAAGCTTTCTTT
>TRBJ2-2|-|TRBV20-1|many
CSASAERQTGELFF
TGCAGTGCTAGCGCCGAGCGGCAAACAGGGGAGCTGTTTTTT
>TRBJ2-4|TRBD1|TRBV7-9|-
CASSLNLGQGKNIQYF
TGTGCCAGCAGCTTAAATTTGGGACAGGGGAAAAACATTCAGTACTTC
>TRBJ2-7|-|TRBV5-1|few
CASSPGGRIYEQYF
TGCGCCAGCAGCCCCGGGGGCAGGATCTACGAGCAGTACTTC
>TRBJ1-5|-|TRBV19|few
CASSPAGRNQPQHF
TGTGCCAGTAGTCCGGCAGGGCGCAATCAGCCCCAGCATTTT
>TRBJ2-1|-|TRBV28|-
CASSLATTAYNEQFF
TGTGCCAGCAGTTTAGCAACGACAGCATACAATGAGCAGTTCTTC
>TRBJ2-5|TRBD2|TRBV20-1|few
CSARGLVYQETQYF
TGCAGTGCTAGGGGACTAGTGTACCAAGAGACCCAGTACTTC